The 8 T cell receptor beta chains reported below all come from one sample, sequenced in a study of beta chain features in type 1 diabetes (dated 2018 in TCRdb). Receptors were amplified or captured by the immunoSEQ multiplex PCR assay. All of the isolated RNA was reverse transcribed with the High Capacity cDNA Reverse Transcription Kit, so expressed TCRB transcripts were sequenced. Here the immuneACCESS table is served through TCRdb, limited to in-frame sequences with V and J called. Missing clones are a known gap in these copies; in checked studies unresolved V genes cover under half, and the rest lacks a known reason. The sample table shows approximately 170,000 clones, and approximately 9.9% are seen once. The ten largest clonotypes hold 2% to 2.5% of the sample. The sequenced material came from central memory CD4+ T cells from blood. Every receptor here comes from a woman aged 18-30 years in good health.

This clone has only a few counts. The V and J genes are TRBV7-9 and TRBJ1-1; TRBD1 agrees at 7 bases. Germline lookup yields CDR1 SEHNR and CDR2 FQNEAQ (reference sequence). The CDR3 covers 14 residues. The V segment lost 5 bases and the J segment 3 bases; nucleotides outside the gene matches: 6. CDR3: CASSRDRVDTEAFF. In DNA, the CDR3 is TGTGCCAGCAGCCGAGACAGGGTCGACACTGAAGCTTTCTTT. Based on the CDR3 plus reference TRBV7-9 and TRBJ1-1, the full variable domain is DTGVSQNPRHKITKRGQNVTFRCDPISEHNRLYWYRQTLGQGPEFLTYFQNEAQLEKSRLLSDRFSAERPKGSFSTLEIQRTEQGDSAMYLCASSRDRVDTEAFFGQGTRLTVV.

In this sample, this clone turned up a few times. The rearrangement links TRBV6-6 to TRBJ1-4, with 7 bases identical to TRBD1. The V gene's germline CDR1 is MNHNY and CDR2 SVGAGI (reference sequence). This CDR3 spans 14 amino acids. V trimming: 0 bases; J trimming: 6 bases; junction bases outside the gene matches: 1. The CDR3 DNA follows: TGTGCCAGCAGTTACTCAGGGGGCGATGAAAAACTGTTTTTT. Its protein is CASSYSGGDEKLFF.

In its sample, this clone was seen a few times. The CDR3 is CASSLVGDTQYF. DNA of the CDR3: TGTGCCAGCAGCTTGGTCGGAGATACGCAGTATTTT. V is TRBV5-6 and J is TRBJ2-3; D remains unclear. CDR1 is SGHDT and CDR2 is YYEEEE in the germline V gene. The CDR3 consists of 12 residues. The V gene lost 0 bases and the J gene lost 5 bases, with 4 bases spanning the gap.

The table lists this clone with a few counts. J is TRBJ1-6 and V is TRBV6-6; 11 bases are a match to TRBD1. CDR1 is MNHNY and CDR2 is SVGAGI in the germline V gene (reference sequence). V trimming: 10 bases; J trimming: 8 bases; junction bases outside the gene matches: 4. The CDR3 is made up of 13 amino acids. The CDR3 DNA follows: TGTGCCACCAGGACAGGGGGCGATTCACCCCTCCACTTT. Translation: CATRTGGDSPLHF.

Many counts were recorded for this clone. CDR3 coding DNA: TGCAGCGTCTTAACCCCGGGACAGGGAACCGGGGAGCTGTTTTTT. Its protein is CSVLTPGQGTGELFF. J is TRBJ2-2 and V is TRBV29-1; 9 nucleotides align to TRBD1. The V gene end was trimmed by 6 bases and the J gene end by 5 bases; junction bases not matched to a gene: 10. The CDR3 covers 15 residues. The germline V gene has CDR1 SQVTM and CDR2 ANQGSEA.

The sample holds a few counts of this clone. The chain employs TRBV7-2 and TRBJ2-5; TRBD1 matches 7 bases. V shed 6 bases and J 4 bases; nucleotides not matched to a gene: 2. Germline CDR1 reads SGHTA; CDR2 reads FQGNSA. The CDR3 is 12 residues long. This chain's CDR3 is CASSRQGETQYF. The CDR3 bases are TGTGCCAGCAGTAGACAGGGAGAGACCCAGTACTTC.

This sequence joins TRBV5-4 and TRBJ1-2, with 9 bases fitting TRBD1. In germline, CDR1 is SGHNT, CDR2 YYREEE (reference sequence). This CDR3 comprises 16 residues. The trim removed 2 bases at V and 4 bases at J, leaving 9 bases unmatched. CDR3 coding DNA: TGTGCCAGCAGCTTTAACAGGGGGCAAGACGGCTATGGCTACACCTTC. It specifies CASSFNRGQDGYGYTF.

This clone was counted only a few times. The V and J genes are TRBV7-2 and TRBJ2-3; no definite D call. The germline V and J ends were trimmed by 0 bases and 5 bases, with 9 bases remaining between them. This CDR3 is built from 14 residues. CDR1 and CDR2 from the germline V gene are SGHTA and FQGNSA. The DNA of the CDR3 is TGTGCCAGCAGCTTAGCCACCGGTCGAGATACGCAGTATTTT. It encodes CASSLATGRDTQYF. Together with reference TRBV7-2 and TRBJ2-3, the CDR3 gives the full variable domain: GAGVSQSPSNKVTEKGKDVELRCDPISGHTALYWYRQSLGQGLEFLIYFQGNSAPDKSGLPSDRFSAERTGGSVSTLTIQRTQQEDSAVYLCASSLATGRDTQYFGPGTRLTVL.